These T cell receptor beta chains were read from a single sample in a study of blood T cell repertoires in COVID-19. Clones were sequenced by immunoSEQ multiplex PCR, and TCRdb holds only the in-frame ones, with some missing. The sample carries fewer than 300,000 clones, just over 90% recorded once. Sequencing was carried out using peripheral blood. The source is a woman between 25 and 40 years old with COVID-19, enrolled during active disease. CDR3s include the opening cysteine and the closing phenylalanine or tryptophan. A D gene is named only where the DNA matches it firmly. The size field is filled for only some rows; it gives once, few, many or a size class.

abundance	d_gene	v_gene	j_gene	CDR3nt	CDR3aa
-	-	TRBV10-3	TRBJ2-1	TGTGCCATCAGTCAAGTTTCGGGGGTTAATGAGCAGTTCTTC	CAISQVSGVNEQFF
-	TRBD1	TRBV11-2	TRBJ1-1	TGTGCCAGCAGCGATCCGGGACAGGGGAACACTGAAGCTTTCTTT	CASSDPGQGNTEAFF
-	-	TRBV19	TRBJ1-2	TGTGCCAGTACAATGGGGGGTGGCTACACCTTC	CASTMGGGYTF
once	TRBD2	TRBV6-6	TRBJ2-7	TGTGCCAGCACTGGTACTGGACTAGCGGGAGATGGGCAGTACTTC	CASTGTGLAGDGQYF
-	TRBD1	TRBV25-1	TRBJ1-1	TGTGCCAGCAGTGCAGACAGGGTTTACACTGAAGCTTTCTTT	CASSADRVYTEAFF
-	TRBD1	TRBV27	TRBJ1-1	TGTGCCAGCAGGGGACAGGGGGCCACTGAAGCTTTCTTT	CASRGQGATEAFF
-	TRBD2	TRBV27	TRBJ2-1	TGTGCCAGCATTCGGACTAGCGGACTTACCTACAATGAGCAGTTCTTC	CASIRTSGLTYNEQFF
few	-	TRBV25-1	TRBJ1-1	TGTGCCAGCAGTGAATGGCAGGGAAGGAACACTGAAGCTTTCTTT	CASSEWQGRNTEAFF
-	TRBD1	TRBV30	TRBJ1-5	TGTGCCTGGAGCGGACAGGGGGCGAGCAATCAGCCCCAGCATTTT	CAWSGQGASNQPQHF
-	TRBD1	TRBV5-1	TRBJ1-2	TGCGCCAGCAGTTTCGACAGGGGCCATGGCTACACCTTC	CASSFDRGHGYTF
once	TRBD1	TRBV2	TRBJ2-7	TGTGCCAGCTTGCAGGGACAGGGCTACGAGCAGTACTTC	CASLQGQGYEQYF
-	-	TRBV2	TRBJ2-7	TGTGCCAGCAGGGTTCAGCTCGGGGAAGGGTCCTACGAGCAGTACTTC	CASRVQLGEGSYEQYF
-	-	TRBV2	TRBJ1-2	TGTGCCAGCAGTGGACGAATCGGACAGGGCTACACCTTC	CASSGRIGQGYTF
-	-	TRBV6-5	TRBJ2-7	TGTGCCAGCAGTTACTCGTCAGAAGTCTACGAGCAGTACTTC	CASSYSSEVYEQYF
-	-	TRBV27	TRBJ1-1	TGTGCCAGCAGTTTATTGATTGGCAGGGATACTGAAGCTTTCTTT	CASSLLIGRDTEAFF
-	TRBD1	TRBV5-4	TRBJ2-7	TGTGCCAGCAGCGTTGACAGGGGTAGGTCCTACGAGCAGTACTTC	CASSVDRGRSYEQYF
-	TRBD1	TRBV6-1	TRBJ1-5	TGTGCCAGCAGTGAATGGGACAGGGGGACTCAGCCCCAGCATTTT	CASSEWDRGTQPQHF
-	TRBD1	TRBV29-1	TRBJ1-4	TGCAGCGTTGAGGGACAGGGAAATGAAAAACTGTTTTTT	CSVEGQGNEKLFF
-	TRBD1	TRBV5-1	TRBJ1-5	TGCGCCAGCAGCTCGGGACAGCCTAATCAGCCCCAGCATTTT	CASSSGQPNQPQHF
-	-	TRBV10-1	TRBJ1-1	TGCGCCAGCAGTGAGTCGAACGGGGGGAAGGGAGCTTTCTTT	CASSESNGGKGAFF
-	-	TRBV25-1	TRBJ1-4	TGTGCCAGCAGTGAATTTCAGGCAGGGGCTGAAAAACTGTTTTTT	CASSEFQAGAEKLFF
-	TRBD2	TRBV4-2	TRBJ2-2	TGTGCCAGCAGCCAAGGGAGACCGGGAGGGAGCACCGGGGAGCTGTTTTTT	CASSQGRPGGSTGELFF
-	-	TRBV27	TRBJ2-7	TGTGCCAGCAGGCTGAGCGGGTATTACTCCTACGAGCAGTACTTC	CASRLSGYYSYEQYF
-	TRBD2	TRBV30	TRBJ2-7	TGTGCCTGGGCTAGCGGGACCTACGAGCAGTACTTC	CAWASGTYEQYF
-	TRBD2	TRBV2	TRBJ2-3	TGTGCCAGCACTGCGGGAGTAAGGACAGATACGCAGTATTTT	CASTAGVRTDTQYF